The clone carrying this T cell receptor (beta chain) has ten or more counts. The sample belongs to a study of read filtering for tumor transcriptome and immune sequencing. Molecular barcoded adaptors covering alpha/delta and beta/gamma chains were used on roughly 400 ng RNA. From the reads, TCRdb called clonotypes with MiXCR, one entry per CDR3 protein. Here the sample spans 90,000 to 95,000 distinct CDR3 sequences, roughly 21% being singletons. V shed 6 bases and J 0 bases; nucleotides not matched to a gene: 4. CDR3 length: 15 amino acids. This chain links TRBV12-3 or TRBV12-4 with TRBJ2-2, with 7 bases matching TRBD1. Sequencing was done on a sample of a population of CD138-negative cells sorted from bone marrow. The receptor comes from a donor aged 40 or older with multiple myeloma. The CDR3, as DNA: TGTGCCAGCAGACCGGGACAGCCGAACACCGGGGAGCTGTTTTTT. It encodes CASRPGQPNTGELFF.